Below are 26 T cell receptor beta chains sequenced from a single sample in a study of control samples from healthy donors and cancer patients. Assay used: immunoSEQ multiplex PCR; TCRdb lists only in-frame clones, some missing. This sample carries over 65,000 clones, approximately 94% of them seen once, and the ten largest clones take over 5%. Sequenced sample: blood. The source of these receptors is a woman aged 35 to 49 in good health.

The J gene is TRBJ2-3, the V gene TRBV7-8, with 12 positions matching TRBD2. V lost 7 bases to trimming and J lost 3 bases; unmatched junction nucleotides: 17. Per the germline V gene, CDR1 is SGHVS and CDR2 is FQNEAQ. The CDR3 is made up of 19 amino acids. The CDR3 DNA sequence: TGTGCCAGCACCCCCTGGGCTAGCGGGGGGGCCGGGGTTACAGATACGCAGTATTTT. Translating it yields CASTPWASGGAGVTDTQYF.

The chain uses TRBV27 and TRBJ2-7; D assignment may be TRBD1 or TRBD2 (6 bases each). Germline CDR1 MNHEY, CDR2 SMNVEV (reference sequence). With 3 bases removed from V and 1 base from J, the gap between germline ends came to 16 bases. This CDR3 is built from 16 residues. DNA for the CDR3: TGTGCCAGCAGTTTTAATCGCCGGGGGCCTTCCTACGAGCAGTACTTC. Translation: CASSFNRRGPSYEQYF.

The genes are TRBV9 and TRBJ2-3; 7 bases agree with TRBD2. Germline CDR1 and CDR2: SGDLS and YYNGEE. J lost 2 bases, V lost 3 bases, and 12 bases had no gene match. The CDR3 sequence is 17 residues long. CDR3 protein: CASSEGWRGSFTDTQYF. The CDR3 DNA follows: TGTGCCAGCAGCGAGGGGTGGCGCGGGAGTTTCACAGATACGCAGTATTTT.

This clone was seen once. The chain is built from TRBV19 and TRBJ1-1; D unresolved. The CDR3 contains 14 residues. Germline values: CDR1 LNHDA, CDR2 SQIVND (reference sequence). Trimming removed 7 bases at V and 5 bases at J, with 17 bases between. CDR3 DNA sequence: TGTGCCAGTACCTCAAGGATAGGACGGACTGAAGCTTTCTTT. Its translation is CASTSRIGRTEAFF.

This clone was counted once. This rearrangement joins TRBV5-6 to TRBJ2-1; a possible D gene is TRBD2 (5 bases). Germline V lookup: CDR1 SGHDT, CDR2 YYEEEE. CDR3 length: 17 amino acids. V lost 2 bases to trimming and J lost 0 bases, with 15 bases between them. The DNA of the CDR3 is TGTGCCAGCAGCTTTTCCCTACCGGGGAGCTCCTACAATGAGCAGTTCTTC. It encodes CASSFSLPGSSYNEQFF.

V and J are TRBV7-3 and TRBJ1-2, with D unclear. There are 13 residues in the CDR3. Between the trimmed V and J ends, which lost 1 base and 8 bases, there was a span of 11 bases. Germline CDR1 reads SGHTA; CDR2 reads FQGTGA. The CDR3: CASSLSQVHGYTF. The CDR3 DNA is TGTGCCAGCAGCTTAAGTCAGGTCCACGGCTACACCTTC.

The V gene is TRBV4-2, the J gene TRBJ2-5; TRBD2 aligns across 16 bases. The J segment lost 4 bases and the V segment lost 0 bases, leaving 5 bases of the junction unmatched. CDR3 length: 18 residues. CDR1 is LGHNA, CDR2 YNFKEQ, per germline. The CDR3: CASSQDPGLAGGLETQYF. DNA for the CDR3: TGTGCCAGCAGCCAAGATCCGGGACTAGCGGGGGGGCTAGAGACCCAGTACTTC.

The chain is built from TRBV6-2 or TRBV6-3 and TRBJ2-7; TRBD2 matches at 12 bases. V was clipped by 2 bases and J by 0 bases; unmatched bases: 8. The CDR3 loop spans 18 amino acids. CDR1 is MNHEY, CDR2 SVGEGT, per germline. The CDR3: CASSYPDEGLAGSYEQYF. DNA for the CDR3: TGTGCCAGCAGTTACCCGGACGAGGGACTAGCGGGCTCCTACGAGCAGTACTTC.

The genes are TRBV6-5 and TRBJ2-3; D remains unclear. Germline V gene sequence: CDR1 MNHEY, CDR2 SVGAGI. This CDR3 region has 14 residues. V was clipped by 6 bases and J by 4 bases, with 14 bases between them. The CDR3 sequence is CASRTRQLADTQYF. For the CDR3, the DNA is TGTGCCAGCAGGACCCGACAATTGGCAGATACGCAGTATTTT.

The gene calls are TRBV19 and TRBJ1-2; 9 bases are a match to TRBD1. CDR1 and CDR2 (germline): LNHDA, SQIVND (reference sequence). This CDR3 region has 17 residues. V trimming: 1 base; J trimming: 3 bases; junction bases outside the gene matches: 9. Here the CDR3 reads CASSIALRQGDDYGYTF. CDR3 nucleotides: TGTGCCAGTAGTATAGCCCTCAGACAGGGGGACGACTATGGCTACACCTTC.

This clone was observed once. The chain couples TRBV6-4 to TRBJ1-6, with TRBD1 as a possible D gene (5 bases). Trimming took off 2 bases at V and 6 bases at J, with 11 bases between the two ends. This CDR3 region has 15 residues. In germline, CDR1 is MRHNA, CDR2 SNTAGT. The CDR3 region is CASSDPGDCNSPLHF. CDR3 in DNA: TGTGCCAGCAGTGACCCGGGGGACTGTAATTCACCCCTCCACTTT.

The gene calls are TRBV5-1 and TRBJ1-6; D is uncertain. The CDR3 totals 16 residues. The germline V gene has CDR1 SGHRS and CDR2 YFSETQ. The V and J ends lost 0 bases and 4 bases respectively, with 11 bases between them. The CDR3 DNA reads as TGCGCCAGCAGCTTGGCCGCACGGCAGTATAATTCACCCCTCCACTTT. Translating gives CASSLAARQYNSPLHF.

This clone has only one observation. The V gene is TRBV19, the J gene TRBJ2-1, with TRBD1 matching 11 bases. The junction had 8 bases not matched to a gene; V was cut back by 10 bases and J by 6 bases. Germline V gene sequence: CDR1 LNHDA, CDR2 SQIVND (reference sequence). The CDR3 covers 14 residues. The CDR3 bases are TGTGCCACCGCGGGACAGGGGGATGCCAATGAGCAGTTCTTC. Amino acid sequence: CATAGQGDANEQFF.

This clone was detected once. V and J are TRBV6-5 and TRBJ1-5, with 7 bases lining up with TRBD1. V was pared by 5 bases and J by 5 bases, with 3 bases of the junction left unmatched. This CDR3 spans 13 amino acids. Germline loops: CDR1 MNHEY, CDR2 SVGAGI. The CDR3 region has the DNA TGTGCCAGCAGTACTCAGGGGGATCAGCCCCAGCATTTT. Translated, it gives CASSTQGDQPQHF.

This chain joins TRBV5-1 and TRBJ2-7, with 10 bases identical to TRBD1. The trim removed 1 base at V and 3 bases at J, leaving 4 bases unmatched. Per germline, CDR1 SGHRS and CDR2 YFSETQ. The CDR3 covers 15 residues. As DNA, the CDR3 is TGCGCCAGCAGCTTGACCGGGACAGGGGTCTACGAGCAGTACTTC. It specifies CASSLTGTGVYEQYF.

The chain has TRBV5-8 and TRBJ2-3; 13 bases fit TRBD2. Germline V CDR1 and CDR2: SGHTS, YDEGEE. The CDR3 loop spans 20 amino acids. V trimming: 3 bases; J trimming: 1 base; junction bases outside the gene matches: 14. CDR3 loop: CASSWASGTSGIYGTDTQYF. The CDR3 DNA follows: TGTGCCAGCAGCTGGGCATCCGGGACTAGCGGGATATATGGCACAGATACGCAGTATTTT.

The chain couples TRBV3-1 (or the pseudogene TRBV3-2) to TRBJ1-3; D remains ambiguous. The CDR3 has 16 amino acids. Germline V gives CDR1 LGHDT, CDR2 YNNKEL (reference sequence). V was pared by 0 bases and J by 0 bases, with 9 bases between. The CDR3, as DNA: TGTGCCAGCAGCCAAGATCGGACCTTCTCTGGAAACACCATATATTTT. This encodes CASSQDRTFSGNTIYF.

The V gene is TRBV7-2, the J gene TRBJ2-1; the match to TRBD2 covers 10 bases. V shed 1 base and J 2 bases; nucleotides not matched to a gene: 8. The CDR3 extends over 18 amino acids. Germline CDR1 is SGHTA and CDR2 is FQGNSA. This CDR3 reads CASSLGGSGRRAYNEQFF. The CDR3 DNA reads TGTGCCAGCAGCTTAGGCGGTAGCGGGAGGAGAGCCTACAATGAGCAGTTCTTC.

This chain links TRBV4-2 with TRBJ2-1; D assignment may be TRBD1 or TRBD2 (5 bases each). Trimming stripped 4 bases from V and 7 bases from J, with 17 bases between. CDR1 and CDR2 from the germline V gene are LGHNA and YNFKEQ. The CDR3 length is 15 residues. CDR3 amino acids: CASSPWGKGRNEQFF. In nucleotides, the CDR3 is TGTGCCAGCAGCCCCTGGGGGAAAGGCCGTAATGAGCAGTTCTTC.

The chain employs TRBV11-2 and TRBJ2-5; D not resolved. The CDR3 totals 14 residues. The ends were cut back, 3 bases at V and 1 base at J, with 9 bases in the middle. In germline, CDR1 is SGHAT, CDR2 FQNNGV. The CDR3, as DNA: TGTGCCAGCAGCTTTGCTGGGGTCCAAGAGACCCAGTACTTC. The encoded protein is CASSFAGVQETQYF.

CDR3 sequence: CASSSESYGYTF. The CDR3 nucleotides are TGTGCCAGCAGCTCAGAAAGCTATGGCTACACCTTC. The chain uses TRBV7-9 and TRBJ1-2, with D uncertain. CDR3 length: 12 amino acids. Trimming removed 4 bases at V and 4 bases at J, with 7 bases between. Germline CDR1 is SEHNR and CDR2 is FQNEAQ (reference sequence).

This chain links TRBV11-2 with TRBJ1-5, with D unclear. V dropped 5 bases and J dropped 0 bases, with 5 bases sitting between them. Germline CDR1 reads SGHAT; CDR2 reads FQNNGV. This CDR3 is 13 amino acids long. As DNA, the CDR3 is TGTGCCAGCAGCCGTTATAGCAATCAGCCCCAGCATTTT. Translated, it gives CASSRYSNQPQHF.

V usage is TRBV5-6 and J usage is TRBJ2-5, with a tentative D call TRBD2 (5 bases). This CDR3 has 14 residues. Germline V gives CDR1 SGHDT, CDR2 YYEEEE. Deletions cut 1 base from V and 5 bases from J, with 12 bases between. CDR3 nucleotides: TGTGCCAGCAGCTTGAGTGTCCGGAGGGAGACCCAGTACTTC. Protein sequence: CASSLSVRRETQYF.

The genes are TRBV7-9 and TRBJ1-5, with D possibly matching TRBD1 (6 bases). This CDR3 has 14 amino acids. The germline V gene has CDR1 SEHNR and CDR2 FQNEAQ (reference sequence). The V gene lost 5 bases and the J gene lost 3 bases, with 11 bases spanning the gap. In DNA form, the CDR3 reads TGTGCCAGCAGCGCACAGGGAAACAATCAGCCCCAGCATTTT. This sequence encodes CASSAQGNNQPQHF. The entire variable domain, with the rest obtained from reference TRBV7-9 and TRBJ1-5, is as follows: DTGVSQNPRHKITKRGQNVTFRCDPISEHNRLYWYRQTLGQGPEFLTYFQNEAQLEKSRLLSDRFSAERPKGSFSTLEIQRTEQGDSAMYLCASSAQGNNQPQHFGDGTRLSIL.

This sequence joins TRBV13 and TRBJ1-6; tentative D call: TRBD1 (5 bases). Trimming took off 3 bases at V and 5 bases at J, with 11 bases between the two ends. CDR3 length: 15 residues. The germline V gene encodes CDR1 PRHDT and CDR2 FYEKMQ (reference sequence). For the CDR3, the DNA is TGTGCCAGCAGCTTGTTAAGGGGCAATAATTCACCCCTCCACTTT. Its protein is CASSLLRGNNSPLHF.

This chain connects TRBV7-9 to TRBJ2-1, with D possibly being TRBD1 (6 bases). V shed 4 bases and J shed 2 bases, with 21 bases lying between them. The CDR3 has 18 residues. CDR1 and CDR2 (germline): SEHNR, FQNEAQ (reference sequence). The CDR3 loop is CASSYPTRGSFAYNEQFF. CDR3 nucleotide sequence: TGTGCCAGCAGCTATCCAACGAGGGGGTCTTTCGCCTACAATGAGCAGTTCTTC.